The following is a TCR beta chain sequence with its context. Its antigen has not been determined. Per-base quality was not reported, and no clone a single base away is much larger than it. V is cut back by 0 bases and J by 2 bases, with 1 base in the junction unmatched. From the germline V gene (reference sequence), CDR1 is SGHNT and CDR2 is YYREEE. The CDR3 spans 16 residues, from the cysteine through the phenylalanine. The kept DNA is CDR3 alone, 48 bases in frame from the first base. Before undergoing thyroid surgery, none of the patients had been given any kind of treatment. Using T-cell receptor beta sequencing, the study looked back at clinical samples from patients collected from the early 2010s to the late 2010s. The data were taken from a study of metastatic and nonmetastatic thyroid tumors (dated by TCRdb to about 2020). Describing the broader study: The researchers compared repertoires between peripheral blood samples and tumor or nodule tissue samples from patients with malignant or benign thyroid disease.

The receptor library was made with PCR. Instrument on record: Illumina HiSeq 4000. The TCR beta-chain CDR3 region of each patient was profiled by high-throughput sequencing. The authors' analysis ran thus. CDR3 differences across clinicopathological groups were used to build a classifier for discriminating distant-metastatic papillary thyroid cancer patients. To measure repertoire diversity the researchers used the Shannon index, while the Morisita-Horn index served to gauge how similar the tumor and blood repertoires were. TCRdb reanalyzed the raw reads on its own, using fastp at Q25 for trimming and MiXCR for clone calling, and kept in-frame beta chains. The V and J calls here are based on TCRdb, not the publication. This sample has around 20,000 clones in its table, and about 31% of those were observed once. The ten largest make up 20% to 25% of the sample. Overall results and qualifications from the work: In both blood and tumor samples, TCR beta diversity was reported to be significantly higher in malignant tumors than in benign nodules.

Sequenced input: adjacent normal tissue. The V and J genes are TRBV5-4 and TRBJ2-2; 10 bases in the junction line up with TRBD2. The clonotype was recovered from a female donor with papillary thyroid cancer or a benign thyroid nodule (not recorded which). Some clones in this sample may be carry-over from other donors' samples. The CDR3: CASSLGLAGNTGELFF. The DNA is as follows: TGTGCCAGCAGCTTGGGACTAGCGGGCAACACCGGGGAGCTGTTTTTT.